Listed below are T cell receptor beta chains from one sample, sequenced in a study of glioma-infiltrating T cells. TCRdb called the multiplex PCR reads again in MiXCR, with one record for every CDR3 protein. This table holds approximately 110,000 distinct CDR3 sequences, roughly 20% found once. The source material was glioma tissue, nonneoplastic brain tissue, or PBMCs (not recorded which). These receptors all stem from a human donor with low-grade glioma or glioblastoma, undergoing nonglioma brain surgery, or in good health (not recorded which). Each CDR3 is given with its conserved first and last residue. D genes are given only for firm matches. Clone size is not always given. Where it is, it says once, few, many or a class for expanded clones.

many	TRBD2	TRBV7-9	TRBJ2-1	CASTKGLAGRNEQFF	TGTGCCAGCACCAAAGGACTAGCGGGACGCAATGAGCAGTTCTTC
many	TRBD2	TRBV3-1	TRBJ2-7	CASSSGLGLEQYF	TGTGCCAGCAGCTCGGGACTAGGATTGGAGCAGTACTTC
NA	NA	TRBV6-1	TRBJ1-1	CAISPTAGENTEAFF	TGTGCCATCAGTCCAACCGCAGGGGAGAACACTGAAGCTTTCTTT
many	NA	TRBV4-3	TRBJ2-5	CASSQDGGHGETQYF	TGCGCCAGCAGCCAAGACGGGGGACACGGAGAGACCCAGTACTTC
few	NA	TRBV9	TRBJ2-3	CASSPNSPSTDTQYF	TGTGCCAGCAGTCCGAACTCCCCTAGCACAGATACGCAGTATTTT
once	TRBD2	TRBV7-2	TRBJ2-3	CASSKGLAHNSTDTQYF	TGTGCCAGCAGCAAGGGACTAGCGCATAACAGCACAGATACGCAGTATTTT
once	TRBD2	TRBV6-1	TRBJ2-3	CASSLAGSWKGITDTRYF	TGTGCCAGCAGCTTAGCGGGTAGCTGGAAGGGGATAACAGATACGCGGTATTTT
many	NA	TRBV6-1	TRBJ2-4	CATMYPLAGKNIQYF	TGTGCCACCATGTACCCTCTCGCCGGTAAAAACATTCAGTACTTC
NA	NA	TRBV11-1	TRBJ1-1	CASSPNTGTMNTEAFF	TGTGCCAGCAGCCCCAACACCGGGACCATGAACACTGAAGCTTTCTTT
many	NA	TRBV6-6	TRBJ2-1	CASSYSSGRVRNNEQFF	TGTGCCAGCAGTTACTCGAGTGGCAGGGTAAGGAACAATGAGCAGTTCTTC
many	TRBD2	TRBV27	TRBJ2-7	CASSPSSGRPLEQYF	TGTGCCAGCAGTCCCTCTAGCGGGAGGCCTCTCGAGCAGTACTTC
many	NA	TRBV7-2	TRBJ2-2	CASSLTLIRDSYTGELFF	TGTGCCAGCAGCCTAACCCTGATACGGGACTCCTACACCGGGGAGCTGTTTTTT
few	NA	TRBV4-1	TRBJ1-1	CASSQLDARGGGAFF	TGCGCCAGCAGCCAACTTGACGCCCGCGGGGGGGGGGCTTTCTTT
few	TRBD2	TRBV4-1	TRBJ2-3	CASSQEGRERGTDTQYF	TGCGCCAGCAGCCAAGAAGGGCGGGAGAGGGGCACAGATACGCAGTATTTT
many	TRBD1	TRBV20-1	TRBJ2-1	CSAWTGSTHEQFF	TGCAGTGCTTGGACAGGTTCTACGCATGAGCAGTTCTTC
many	NA	TRBV27	TRBJ1-1	CASSYNREGNTEAFF	TGTGCCAGCAGTTATAACAGGGAGGGGAACACTGAAGCTTTCTTT
NA	TRBD2	TRBV7-6	TRBJ2-3	CASSFGAGAEDTQYF	TGTGCCAGCAGCTTCGGAGCGGGAGCAGAAGATACGCAGTATTTT
many	NA	TRBV7-3	TRBJ2-5	CASSSSGTGGETQYF	TGTGCCAGCAGCTCCTCAGGGACTGGGGGAGAGACCCAGTACTTC
NA	NA	TRBV6-1	TRBJ1-6	CANTPGQVLNSPLHF	TGTGCCAACACCCCGGGGCAGGTCCTAAATTCACCCCTCCACTTT
many	NA	TRBV7-2	TRBJ1-5	CASSSRPGGNQPQHF	TGTGCCAGCAGCTCTAGACCAGGGGGCAATCAGCCCCAGCATTTT
many	NA	TRBV7-2	TRBJ2-1	CASSLPPRLNNEQFF	TGTGCCAGCAGCCTCCCTCCGCGGCTCAACAATGAGCAGTTCTTC
many	TRBD2	TRBV7-9	TRBJ2-3	CASSTHQTSTNTQYF	TGTGCCAGCAGCACCCACCAGACTAGCACAAATACGCAGTATTTT
many	NA	TRBV29-1	TRBJ2-2	CSVVVQGNTGELFF	TGCAGCGTTGTTGTCCAGGGAAACACCGGGGAGCTGTTTTTT
many	NA	TRBV7-2	TRBJ2-4	CASSLRGRDIQYF	TGTGCCAGCAGCTTAAGGGGGAGAGACATTCAGTACTTC
many	NA	TRBV15	TRBJ1-4	CATSGVGRATNEKLFF	TGTGCCACCAGCGGAGTGGGCAGGGCAACTAATGAAAAACTGTTTTTT
many	TRBD2	TRBV20-1	TRBJ2-6	CSASGTSGTGANVLTF	TGCAGTGCTTCCGGGACTAGCGGGACTGGGGCCAACGTCCTGACTTTC
few	TRBD2	TRBV12-3/TRBV12-4	TRBJ2-7	CASSGAGTRASYEQYF	TGTGCCAGCAGTGGCGCCGGGACTAGAGCCTCCTACGAGCAGTACTTC
many	NA	TRBV6-1	TRBJ2-1	CASSRGYNEQFF	TGTGCCAGCAGCAGGGGATACAATGAGCAGTTCTTC
many	NA	TRBV7-2	TRBJ1-1	CASSLDRNTEAFF	TGCGCCAGCAGCTTGGACAGGAACACTGAAGCTTTCTTT